The present T cell receptor beta chain was sequenced within a study of blood T cells in healthy people across ages. V dropped 4 bases and J dropped 1 base, with 13 bases sitting between them. The CDR3 runs 15 residues. The germline gives CDR1 KGHSH, CDR2 LQKENI. A J-beta primer mix and a sample-barcoded 5' primer were used in a second PCR of about 7 to 12 cycles. TCRdb re-called the 5' RACE reads with MiXCR, one entry per CDR3 protein. The table has hundreds of thousands of distinct CDR3 sequences, roughly three fifths seen once. Sequenced: blood. This rearrangement joins TRBV18 to TRBJ1-1; D remains ambiguous. This clonotype originated in a middle-aged man in good health. The CDR3 DNA is TGTGCCAGCTCACTGGAGGTCCCGGCGAACACTGAAGCTTTCTTT. Protein sequence: CASSLEVPANTEAFF.